This T cell receptor (beta chain) is from a study of T cells in Graves' hyperthyroidism and ophthalmopathy. Germline values: CDR1 SGHRS, CDR2 YFSETQ. This CDR3 contains 15 residues. The V end lost 4 bases, the J end lost 4 bases, and 18 bases lay between the germline ends. What was amplified from RNA transcripts were TCR beta CDR3 regions. With the HTBI primer set, the TCR CDR3 went through a first round of RT-PCR. From the multiplex PCR reads, TCRdb called clonotypes with MiXCR, one entry per CDR3 protein. The repertoire consists of under 450,000 distinct CDR3 sequences, with approximately 15% occurring once and the leading ten covering 13% to 15%. When ophthalmopathy did not progress within 18 months, Graves' hyperthyroidism was considered stable. Those patients with uncontrolled infection, other autoimmune disease, pregnancy or lactation were excluded. Diagnosing involved the use of clinical symptoms, serum thyroxine and TRAb, thyroid ultrasound and orbital computed tomography.

The sequence was collected from a woman in her late teens or twenties with Graves' hyperthyroidism. The chain recombines TRBV5-1 with TRBJ2-7; D is tentatively TRBD1 or TRBD2 (7 bases each). The sequenced material came from blood. CDR3 region: CASSQGGDTKYEQYF. The CDR3 DNA is TGCGCCAGCAGCCAGGGGGGGGACACCAAGTACGAGCAGTACTTC.